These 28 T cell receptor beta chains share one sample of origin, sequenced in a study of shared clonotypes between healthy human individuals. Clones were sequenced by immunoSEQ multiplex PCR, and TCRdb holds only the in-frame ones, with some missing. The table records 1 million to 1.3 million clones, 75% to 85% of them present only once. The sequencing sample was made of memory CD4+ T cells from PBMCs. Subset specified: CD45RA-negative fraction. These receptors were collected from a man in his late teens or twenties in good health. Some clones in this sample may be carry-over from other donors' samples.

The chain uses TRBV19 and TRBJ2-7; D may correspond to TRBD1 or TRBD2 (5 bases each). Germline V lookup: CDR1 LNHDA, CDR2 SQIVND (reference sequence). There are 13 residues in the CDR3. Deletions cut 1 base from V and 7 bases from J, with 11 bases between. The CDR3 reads CASSIVDEGEQYF. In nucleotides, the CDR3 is TGTGCCAGTAGTATAGTTGACGAGGGGGAGCAGTACTTC.

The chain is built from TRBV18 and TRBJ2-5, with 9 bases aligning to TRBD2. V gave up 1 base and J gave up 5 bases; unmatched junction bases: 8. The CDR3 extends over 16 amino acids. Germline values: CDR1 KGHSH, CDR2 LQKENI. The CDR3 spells CASSPRREGLRETQYF. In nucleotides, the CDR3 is TGTGCCAGCTCACCACGGCGGGAGGGCCTTAGGGAGACCCAGTACTTC.

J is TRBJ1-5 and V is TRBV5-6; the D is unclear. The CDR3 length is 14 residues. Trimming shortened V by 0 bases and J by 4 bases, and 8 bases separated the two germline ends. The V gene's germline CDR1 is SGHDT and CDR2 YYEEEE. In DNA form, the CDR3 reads TGTGCCAGCAGCTTGGCTTCACCAAATCAGCCCCAGCATTTT. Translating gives CASSLASPNQPQHF.

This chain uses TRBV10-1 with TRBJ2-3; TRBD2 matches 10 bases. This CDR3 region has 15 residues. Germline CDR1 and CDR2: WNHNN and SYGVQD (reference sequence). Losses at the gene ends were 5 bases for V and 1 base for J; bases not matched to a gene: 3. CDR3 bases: TGCGCCAGCAGTTTAGGGACTAGCGGCACAGATACGCAGTATTTT. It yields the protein CASSLGTSGTDTQYF.

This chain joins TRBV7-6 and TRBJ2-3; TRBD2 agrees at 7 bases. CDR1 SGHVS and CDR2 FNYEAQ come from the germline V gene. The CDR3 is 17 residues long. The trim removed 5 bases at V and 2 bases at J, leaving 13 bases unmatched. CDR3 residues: CASSPVGGTPFTDTQYF. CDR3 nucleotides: TGTGCCAGCAGCCCCGTGGGGGGGACCCCCTTCACAGATACGCAGTATTTT.

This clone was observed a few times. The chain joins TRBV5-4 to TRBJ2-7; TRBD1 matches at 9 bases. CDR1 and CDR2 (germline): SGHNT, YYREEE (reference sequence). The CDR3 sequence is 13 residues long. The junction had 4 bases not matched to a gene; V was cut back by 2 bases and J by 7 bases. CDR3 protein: CASSLQGAREQYF. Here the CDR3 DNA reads TGTGCCAGCAGCTTACAGGGGGCGCGGGAGCAGTACTTC.

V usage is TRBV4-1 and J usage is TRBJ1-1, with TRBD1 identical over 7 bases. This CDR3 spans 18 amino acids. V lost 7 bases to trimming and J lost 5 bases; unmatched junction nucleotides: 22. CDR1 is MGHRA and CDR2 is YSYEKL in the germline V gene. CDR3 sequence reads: CASTSLLGPITGETEAFF. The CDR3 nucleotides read TGCGCCAGCACATCACTACTGGGGCCCATCACAGGGGAAACTGAAGCTTTCTTT.

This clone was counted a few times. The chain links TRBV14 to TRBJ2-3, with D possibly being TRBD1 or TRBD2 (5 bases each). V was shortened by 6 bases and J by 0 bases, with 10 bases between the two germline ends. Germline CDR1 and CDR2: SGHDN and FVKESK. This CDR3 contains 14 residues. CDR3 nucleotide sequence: TGTGCCAGCAGGGGACGGCTTAGCACAGATACGCAGTATTTT. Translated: CASRGRLSTDTQYF.

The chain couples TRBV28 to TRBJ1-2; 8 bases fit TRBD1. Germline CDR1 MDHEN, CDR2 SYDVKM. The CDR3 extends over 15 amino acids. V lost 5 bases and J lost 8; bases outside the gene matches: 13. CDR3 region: CASSPARGTGIGYTF. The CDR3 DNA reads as TGTGCCAGCAGTCCAGCCCGCGGGACAGGTATCGGCTACACCTTC.

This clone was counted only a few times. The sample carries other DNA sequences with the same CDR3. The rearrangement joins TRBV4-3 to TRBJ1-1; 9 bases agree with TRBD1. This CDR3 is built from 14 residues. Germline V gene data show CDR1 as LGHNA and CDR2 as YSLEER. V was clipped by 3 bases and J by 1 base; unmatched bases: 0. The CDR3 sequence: CASSQGQGNTEAFF. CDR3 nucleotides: TGCGCCAGCAGCCAGGGACAGGGGAACACTGAAGCTTTCTTT.

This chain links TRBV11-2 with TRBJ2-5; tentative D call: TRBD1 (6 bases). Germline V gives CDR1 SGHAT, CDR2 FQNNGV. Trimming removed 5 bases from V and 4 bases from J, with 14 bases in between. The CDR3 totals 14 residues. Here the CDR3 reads CASSPGTIGETQYF. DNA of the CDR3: TGTGCCAGCAGCCCCGGGACAATCGGAGAGACCCAGTACTTC.

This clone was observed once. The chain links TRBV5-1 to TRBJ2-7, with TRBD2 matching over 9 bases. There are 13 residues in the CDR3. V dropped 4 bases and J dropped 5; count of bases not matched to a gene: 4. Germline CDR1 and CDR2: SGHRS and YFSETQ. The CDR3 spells CASSRTSADEQYF. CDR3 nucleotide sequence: TGCGCCAGCAGCAGGACTAGCGCCGACGAGCAGTACTTC.

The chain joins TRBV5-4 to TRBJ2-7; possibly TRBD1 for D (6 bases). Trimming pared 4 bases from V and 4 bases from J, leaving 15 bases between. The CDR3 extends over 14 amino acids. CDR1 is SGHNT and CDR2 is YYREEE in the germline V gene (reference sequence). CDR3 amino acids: CASSQDSVRYEQYF. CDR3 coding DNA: TGTGCCAGCAGCCAGGACAGCGTGAGGTACGAGCAGTACTTC. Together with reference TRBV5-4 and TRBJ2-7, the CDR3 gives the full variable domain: ETGVTQSPTHLIKTRGQQVTLRCSSQSGHNTVSWYQQALGQGPQFIFQYYREEENGRGNFPPRFSGLQFPNYSSELNVNALELDDSALYLCASSQDSVRYEQYFGPGTRLTVT.

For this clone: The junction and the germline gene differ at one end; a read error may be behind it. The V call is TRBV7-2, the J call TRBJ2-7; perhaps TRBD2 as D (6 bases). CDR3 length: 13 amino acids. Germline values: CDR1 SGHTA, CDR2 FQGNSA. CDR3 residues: CASSLAPSNPQYF. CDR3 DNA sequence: TGTGCCAGCAGCCTAGCGCCCTCGAATCCGCAGTACTTC.

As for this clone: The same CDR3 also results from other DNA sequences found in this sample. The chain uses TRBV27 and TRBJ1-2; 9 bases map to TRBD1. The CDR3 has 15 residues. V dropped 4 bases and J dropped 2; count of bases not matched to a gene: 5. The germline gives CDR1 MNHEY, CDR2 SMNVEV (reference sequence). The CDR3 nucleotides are TGTGCCAGCAGTTCTCCGGGACAGGGAAACTATGGCTACACCTTC. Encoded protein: CASSSPGQGNYGYTF.

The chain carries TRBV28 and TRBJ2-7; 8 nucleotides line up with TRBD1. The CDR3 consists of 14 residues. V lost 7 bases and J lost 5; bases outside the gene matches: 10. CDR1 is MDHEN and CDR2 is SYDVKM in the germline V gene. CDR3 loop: CASTGQGKIDEQYF. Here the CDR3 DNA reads TGTGCCAGCACCGGACAGGGTAAGATCGACGAGCAGTACTTC.

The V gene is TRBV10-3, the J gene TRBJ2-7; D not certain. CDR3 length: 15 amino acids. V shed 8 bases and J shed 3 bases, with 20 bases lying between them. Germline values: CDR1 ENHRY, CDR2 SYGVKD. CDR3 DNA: TGTGCCATCGGCTCAACAGTTTATGGAAACTACGAGCAGTACTTC. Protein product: CAIGSTVYGNYEQYF.

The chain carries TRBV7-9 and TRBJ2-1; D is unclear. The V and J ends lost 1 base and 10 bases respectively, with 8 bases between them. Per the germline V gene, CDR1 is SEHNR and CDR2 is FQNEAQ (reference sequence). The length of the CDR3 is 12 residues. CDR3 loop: CASSLVAVEQFF. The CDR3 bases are TGTGCCAGCAGCTTAGTTGCAGTGGAGCAGTTCTTC.

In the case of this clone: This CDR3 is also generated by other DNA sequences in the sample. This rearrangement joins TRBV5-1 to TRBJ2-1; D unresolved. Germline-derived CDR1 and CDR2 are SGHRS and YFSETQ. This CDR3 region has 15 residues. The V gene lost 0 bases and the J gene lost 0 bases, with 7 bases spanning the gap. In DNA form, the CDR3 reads TGCGCCAGCAGCTTGGGCGGAAACTCCTACAATGAGCAGTTCTTC. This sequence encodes CASSLGGNSYNEQFF.

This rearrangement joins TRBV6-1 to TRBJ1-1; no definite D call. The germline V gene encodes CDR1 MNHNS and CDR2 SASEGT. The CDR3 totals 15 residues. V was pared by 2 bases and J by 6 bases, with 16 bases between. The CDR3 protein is CASSESLRLSSEAFF. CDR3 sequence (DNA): TGTGCCAGCAGTGAAAGTTTAAGGCTAAGCTCTGAAGCTTTCTTT.

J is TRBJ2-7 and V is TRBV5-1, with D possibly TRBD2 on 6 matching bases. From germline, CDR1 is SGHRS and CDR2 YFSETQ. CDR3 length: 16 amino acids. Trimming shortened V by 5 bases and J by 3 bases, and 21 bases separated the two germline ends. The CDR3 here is CASSTTQGLGNYEQYF. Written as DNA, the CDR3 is TGCGCCAGCAGTACGACGCAGGGACTTGGGAACTACGAGCAGTACTTC. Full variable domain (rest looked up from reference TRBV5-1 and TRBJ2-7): KAGVTQTPRYLIKTRGQQVTLSCSPISGHRSVSWYQQTPGQGLQFLFEYFSETQRNKGNFPGRFSGRQFSNSRSEMNVSTLELGDSALYLCASSTTQGLGNYEQYFGPGTRLTVT.

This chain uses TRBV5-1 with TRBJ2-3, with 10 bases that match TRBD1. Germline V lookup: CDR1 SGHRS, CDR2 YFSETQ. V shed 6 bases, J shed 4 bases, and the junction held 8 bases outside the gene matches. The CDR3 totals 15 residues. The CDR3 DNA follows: TGCGCCAGCATCCGGACAGGGGGAATCTCAGATACGCAGTATTTT. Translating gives CASIRTGGISDTQYF.

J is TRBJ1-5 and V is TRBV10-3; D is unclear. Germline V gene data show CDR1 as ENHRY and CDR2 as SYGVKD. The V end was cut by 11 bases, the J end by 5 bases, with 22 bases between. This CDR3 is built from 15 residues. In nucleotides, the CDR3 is TGTGCCGCCCGGTCCACGGCAGGAACAGATCAGCCCCAGCATTTT. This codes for CAARSTAGTDQPQHF.

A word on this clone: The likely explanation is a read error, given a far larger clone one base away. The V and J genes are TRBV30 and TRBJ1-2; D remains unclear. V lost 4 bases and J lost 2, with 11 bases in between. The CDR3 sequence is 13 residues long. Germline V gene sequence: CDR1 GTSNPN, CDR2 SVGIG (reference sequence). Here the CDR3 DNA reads TGTGCCTGGAATACCGCCCAGAACTATGGCTACACCTTC. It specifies CAWNTAQNYGYTF.

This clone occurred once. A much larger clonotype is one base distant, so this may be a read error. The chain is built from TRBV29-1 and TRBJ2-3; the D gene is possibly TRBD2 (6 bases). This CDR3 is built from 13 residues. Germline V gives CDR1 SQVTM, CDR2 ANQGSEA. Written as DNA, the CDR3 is TGCAGCGTTGAAGATGGAGGGCCAGATGCGCAGTATTTT. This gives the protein CSVEDGGPDAQYF.

In DNA, the CDR3 is TGTGCCAGCAGCTTACCTAGCGGAGTAAACACCGGGGAGCTGTTTTTT. Its translation is CASSLPSGVNTGELFF. J is TRBJ2-2 and V is TRBV7-2; 7 bases fit TRBD2. Looked up from germline, CDR1 is SGHTA and CDR2 is FQGNSA. The CDR3 loop spans 16 amino acids. Germline trimming cut 2 bases from V and 2 bases from J; bases unmatched to any gene: 5.

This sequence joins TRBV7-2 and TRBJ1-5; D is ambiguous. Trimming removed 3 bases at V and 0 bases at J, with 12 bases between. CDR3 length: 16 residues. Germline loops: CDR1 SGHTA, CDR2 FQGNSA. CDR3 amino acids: CASSFEGGLSNQPQHF. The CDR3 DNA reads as TGTGCCAGCAGCTTTGAGGGCGGGCTTAGCAATCAGCCCCAGCATTTT.

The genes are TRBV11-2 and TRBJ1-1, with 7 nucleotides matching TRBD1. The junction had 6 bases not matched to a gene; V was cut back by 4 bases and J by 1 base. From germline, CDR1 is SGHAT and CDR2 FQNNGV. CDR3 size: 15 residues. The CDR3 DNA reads TGTGCCAGCAGCTCGTACCGGGACAGGAACACTGAAGCTTTCTTT. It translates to CASSSYRDRNTEAFF.